Reported below is one T cell receptor beta chain. This record comes from a study of T cell changes during pregnancy in multiple sclerosis. Germline values: CDR1 SGHDT, CDR2 YYEEEE. V was shortened by 3 bases and J by 3 bases, with 16 bases between the two germline ends. CDR3 size: 16 residues. The table came from immunoSEQ multiplex PCR; TCRdb's copy has only in-frame clones and leaves some out. The table has about 32,000 clones, roughly nine tenths seen once; the top ten hold 8% to 11%. Specimen: CD8+ T cells from peripheral blood mononuclear cells, collected in the second trimester of pregnancy. The chain has TRBV5-6 and TRBJ1-5; a weak D match, TRBD1 (6 bases). The clonotype comes from a female donor with multiple sclerosis, enrolled in a pregnancy study. CDR3 region: CASSWAGALNNQPQHF. The CDR3 nucleotides are TGTGCCAGCAGCTGGGCAGGGGCGTTGAACAATCAGCCCCAGCATTTT.